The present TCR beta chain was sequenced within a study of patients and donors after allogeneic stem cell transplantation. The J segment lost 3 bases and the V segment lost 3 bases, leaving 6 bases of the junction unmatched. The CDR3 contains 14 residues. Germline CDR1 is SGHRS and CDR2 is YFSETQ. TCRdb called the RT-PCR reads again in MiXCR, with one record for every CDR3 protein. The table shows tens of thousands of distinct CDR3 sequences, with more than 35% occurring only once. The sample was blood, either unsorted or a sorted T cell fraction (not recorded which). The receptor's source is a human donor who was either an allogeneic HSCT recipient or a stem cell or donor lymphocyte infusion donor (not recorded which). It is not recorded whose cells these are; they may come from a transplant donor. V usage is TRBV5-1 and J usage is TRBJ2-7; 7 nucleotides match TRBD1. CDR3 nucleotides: TGCGCCAGCAGCTCCCCAGGGGGATTCTACGAGCAGTACTTC. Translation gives CASSSPGGFYEQYF.